This TCR beta chain was recorded in a study of T-cell reconstitution after alpha-beta-depleted transplantation in children (dated by TCRdb to the mid-2010s). In terms of the full investigation: T-cell immune reconstitution after TCRalphabeta/CD19-depleted allogeneic hematopoietic cell transplantation in children was quantitatively tracked in the study by means of TCR repertoire profiling.

This clonotype was seen a few times. Its antigen is unknown. No base qualities exist here, and no much larger clone lies one base off it. The CDR3, cysteine through phenylalanine, is 13 amino acids long. Only the CDR3 part of the read is kept: 39 bases, read in frame from the first base. Looking up the germline V gene yields CDR1 SGDLS and CDR2 YYNGEE. The trim is 4 bases for V and 2 bases for J, with a gap of 10 bases between the germline ends. The method behind the library was PCR. Sequencer: Illumina HiSeq 2500. To normalize quantification of the TCRbeta repertoire, the TCR libraries were built with molecular barcoding that relied on unique molecular identifiers. The public sequencing data were trimmed at Q25 with fastp and processed into clonotypes with MiXCR by TCRdb, which kept only in-frame beta chains. Under each unique CDR3 protein, matching rows form one entry showing the most common genes and DNA. Here the sample has about 410,000 distinct CDR3 sequences; roughly 20% occur a single time. The ten largest clonotypes hold 3.8% of the sample.

The V and J genes are TRBV9 and TRBJ2-7, with TRBD1 as a weak D call on 5 bases. Here the sequenced sample was PBMCs from the stem cell graft donor, taken from the stem cell graft. The receptor's source is a human donor who donated a stem cell graft to a child with acute myeloid leukemia. The nucleotide sequence reads TGTGCCAGCAGCAAAGGACAAGCCTACGAGCAGTACTTC. Its amino acids are CASSKGQAYEQYF.